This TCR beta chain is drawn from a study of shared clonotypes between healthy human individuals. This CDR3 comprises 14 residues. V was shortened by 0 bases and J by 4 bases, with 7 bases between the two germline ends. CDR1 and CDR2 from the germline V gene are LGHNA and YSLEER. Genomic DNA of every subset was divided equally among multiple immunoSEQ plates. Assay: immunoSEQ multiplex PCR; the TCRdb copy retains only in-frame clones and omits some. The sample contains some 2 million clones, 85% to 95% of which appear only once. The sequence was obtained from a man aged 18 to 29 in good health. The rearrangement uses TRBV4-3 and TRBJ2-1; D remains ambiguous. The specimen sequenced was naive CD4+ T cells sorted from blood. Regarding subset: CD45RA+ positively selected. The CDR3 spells CASSQEGRYNEQFF. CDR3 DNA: TGCGCCAGCAGCCAAGAGGGCAGATACAATGAGCAGTTCTTC.